This is a list of T cell receptor beta chains from one sample in a study of identical twins' blood T cells. Via MiXCR, TCRdb re-called the 5' RACE reads, giving one row per CDR3 protein. This table holds roughly 340,000 distinct CDR3 sequences, 28% found once. The sample taken for sequencing was PBMCs. These receptors were collected from a woman aged 18 to 55 in good health. CDR3s include the opening cysteine and the closing phenylalanine or tryptophan. A D gene is named only where the DNA matches it firmly. A row's size may be missing; if present it is once, few, many or a size class.

size: .
J: TRBJ1-2
V: TRBV10-3
D: .
DNA: TGTGCCATCAGTGAGCTTGAAGGACAGCCCGGAAGCTACACCTTC
CDR3: CAISELEGQPGSYTF

size: .
J: TRBJ1-6
V: TRBV10-2
D: .
DNA: TGCGCCAGCAGTGAGGGCAAACCAACACCCCTCCACTTT
CDR3: CASSEGKPTPLHF

size: .
J: TRBJ1-2
V: TRBV20-1
D: TRBD1
DNA: TGCAGTGCGATGACAGGGGGCCTTGGCTACACCTTC
CDR3: CSAMTGGLGYTF

size: few
J: TRBJ1-1
V: TRBV12-5
D: .
DNA: TGTGCTAGTGGTCCATCGGATTGGGGGGCGAGAACTGAAGCTTTCTTT
CDR3: CASGPSDWGARTEAFF

size: .
J: TRBJ1-2
V: TRBV19
D: TRBD1
DNA: TGTGCCAGTACATCCTTCCGGGACAGGACTAACTATGGCTACACCTTC
CDR3: CASTSFRDRTNYGYTF

size: few
J: TRBJ2-1
V: TRBV10-3
D: .
DNA: TGTGCCATCAGTGAGGGGGGTTTGGCCTACAATGAGCAGTTCTTC
CDR3: CAISEGGLAYNEQFF

size: few
J: TRBJ1-1
V: TRBV7-2
D: .
DNA: TGTGCCAGCAGCCTCAACAGGGTCTCCACTGAAGCTTTCTTT
CDR3: CASSLNRVSTEAFF

size: many
J: TRBJ1-5
V: TRBV5-6
D: TRBD1
DNA: TGTGCCAGCAGCTCCGGGACAGGGTATCTACAGCCCCAGCATTTT
CDR3: CASSSGTGYLQPQHF

size: few
J: TRBJ1-1
V: TRBV10-3
D: TRBD1
DNA: TGTGCCATCACTATGGGACAGGGGAACACTGAAGCTTTCTTT
CDR3: CAITMGQGNTEAFF

size: few
J: TRBJ2-1
V: TRBV19
D: TRBD2
DNA: TGTGCCAGTAGCGGGGGGTACAATGAGCAGTTCTTC
CDR3: CASSGGYNEQFF

size: .
J: TRBJ1-2
V: TRBV6-6
D: TRBD1
DNA: TGTGCCAGTTTCACCCTGGACAGGGGGCTAGTTGTCTATGGCTACACCTTC
CDR3: CASFTLDRGLVVYGYTF

size: few
J: TRBJ2-3
V: TRBV10-2
D: TRBD1
DNA: TGCGCCAGCAGTGTGCACAGGGGTCCAGATACGCAGTATTTT
CDR3: CASSVHRGPDTQYF

size: few
J: TRBJ1-2
V: TRBV5-1
D: .
DNA: TGCGCCAGCAGCTTGGGCGAGGTCTATAACTATGGCTACACCTTC
CDR3: CASSLGEVYNYGYTF

size: .
J: TRBJ2-1
V: TRBV6-5
D: TRBD2
DNA: TGTGCCAGCAGATCCGGGACTAGCGTTTACAATGAGCAGTTCTTC
CDR3: CASRSGTSVYNEQFF

size: .
J: TRBJ2-7
V: TRBV19
D: .
DNA: TGTGCCAGTAGTATCGGCAGGCGCTCCTACGAGCAGTACTTC
CDR3: CASSIGRRSYEQYF

size: .
J: TRBJ2-3
V: TRBV10-3
D: .
DNA: TGTGCCATCACAGAAGGGCACACAGATACGCAGTATTTT
CDR3: CAITEGHTDTQYF

size: few
J: TRBJ1-3
V: TRBV6-6
D: .
DNA: TGTGCCAGCAGAGAGGGGGGAAACACCATATATTTT
CDR3: CASREGGNTIYF

size: .
J: TRBJ2-3
V: TRBV3-1
D: .
DNA: TGTGCCAGCAATAGCGTGGGGTCGGATACGCAGTATTTT
CDR3: CASNSVGSDTQYF

size: many
J: TRBJ2-3
V: TRBV12-5
D: .
DNA: TGTGCTAGTGGTCAGACTATCGGGGAGCCAGATACGCAGTATTTT
CDR3: CASGQTIGEPDTQYF

size: .
J: TRBJ2-5
V: TRBV19
D: .
DNA: TGTGCCAGTAGTATCGATCGGGGGAGAACCCAGTACTTC
CDR3: CASSIDRGRTQYF

size: medium-sized
J: TRBJ1-1
V: TRBV20-1
D: .
DNA: TGCAGTGCTAGAGATAGTGCGGTCGTCACTGAAGCTTTCTTT
CDR3: CSARDSAVVTEAFF

size: .
J: TRBJ1-2
V: TRBV20-1
D: .
DNA: TGCAGTGTTGAGAGATTGTTGGGCTACACCTTC
CDR3: CSVERLLGYTF

size: few
J: TRBJ1-6
V: TRBV12-3/TRBV12-4
D: TRBD1
DNA: TGTGCCAGCAGTCCGACAGGGGGCATTTCACCCCTCCACTTT
CDR3: CASSPTGGISPLHF

size: few
J: TRBJ2-7
V: TRBV20-1
D: TRBD1
DNA: TGCAGTGCTAGTTCGCCAGGGGGCTACGAGCAGTACTTC
CDR3: CSASSPGGYEQYF

size: few
J: TRBJ1-6
V: TRBV2
D: TRBD1
DNA: TGTGCCACGGGACAGCTATATAATTCACCCCTCCACTTT
CDR3: CATGQLYNSPLHF

size: .
J: TRBJ1-2
V: TRBV14
D: .
DNA: TGTGCCAGCAGCCTTGACAGTTGCTATGGCTACACCTTC
CDR3: CASSLDSCYGYTF

size: .
J: TRBJ1-2
V: TRBV18
D: TRBD1
DNA: TGTGCCAGCTCACCGGGGGACAGGAGACGTGGCTACACCTTC
CDR3: CASSPGDRRRGYTF

size: .
J: TRBJ1-5
V: TRBV25-1
D: .
DNA: TGTGCCAGCAGCGTAGAGGGTCAGCCCCAGCATTTT
CDR3: CASSVEGQPQHF

size: many
J: TRBJ1-4
V: TRBV5-1
D: .
DNA: TGCGCCAGCAGCCTCGATGGAACTAATGAAAAACTGTTTTTT
CDR3: CASSLDGTNEKLFF

size: .
J: TRBJ2-4
V: TRBV2
D: TRBD1
DNA: TGTGCCAGCACCTTAGACAGGGGGCGCCCCGGCATTCAGTACTTC
CDR3: CASTLDRGRPGIQYF

size: .
J: TRBJ2-1
V: TRBV20-1
D: TRBD2
DNA: TGCAGTGCTCTGGGACTAGCGGGAGGGCTAGTAAATGAGCAGTTCTTC
CDR3: CSALGLAGGLVNEQFF

size: few
J: TRBJ1-1
V: TRBV19
D: .
DNA: TGTGCCAGTAGTATGTTCACTGAAGCTTTCTTT
CDR3: CASSMFTEAFF

size: .
J: TRBJ2-3
V: TRBV20-1
D: .
DNA: TGCAGTGCCCCAAGGGGTTTACGGACAGATACGCAGTATTTT
CDR3: CSAPRGLRTDTQYF

size: many
J: TRBJ1-4
V: TRBV12-3/TRBV12-4
D: .
DNA: TGTGCCAGCAGTCAGGGGGAAAAACTGTTTTTT
CDR3: CASSQGEKLFF

size: .
J: TRBJ2-6
V: TRBV5-1
D: .
DNA: TGCGCCAGCAGCTTGGGTTGGGTGAACTCTGGGGCCAACGTCCTGACTTTC
CDR3: CASSLGWVNSGANVLTF

size: few
J: TRBJ1-1
V: TRBV10-3
D: TRBD1
DNA: TGTGCCGTCGGACCGGGACAGCAGAACACTGAAGCTTTCTTT
CDR3: CAVGPGQQNTEAFF

size: .
J: TRBJ1-2
V: TRBV11-2
D: .
DNA: TGTGCCAGCAGCTTAATGTGGGGGAACTATGGCTACACCTTC
CDR3: CASSLMWGNYGYTF

size: .
J: TRBJ1-1
V: TRBV5-1
D: .
DNA: TGCGCCAGCAGCTTGCACGCAGGGGTTGCCGAAGCTTTCTTT
CDR3: CASSLHAGVAEAFF

size: .
J: TRBJ1-1
V: TRBV7-2
D: .
DNA: TGTGCCAGCAGCTTAGCGCTTAAGGGAAAGTCAGCTTTCTTT
CDR3: CASSLALKGKSAFF

size: .
J: TRBJ1-2
V: TRBV12-3/TRBV12-4
D: .
DNA: TGTGCCAGCAGACTTGGACCCGAACAAAATGGCTACACCTTC
CDR3: CASRLGPEQNGYTF

size: .
J: TRBJ1-4
V: TRBV6-6
D: TRBD1
DNA: TGTGCCAGCAGGAACAGGGGATGGAAGGCAACTAATGAAAAACTGTTTTTT
CDR3: CASRNRGWKATNEKLFF

size: .
J: TRBJ1-2
V: TRBV6-6
D: .
DNA: TGTGCCAGCAGGTCACCCGAATCAGGAAGGCCTCACACCTTC
CDR3: CASRSPESGRPHTF

size: few
J: TRBJ2-3
V: TRBV4-3
D: .
DNA: TGCGCCAGCAGCCAAGATCGGCTAGCTACAGATACGCAGTATTTT
CDR3: CASSQDRLATDTQYF

size: few
J: TRBJ2-3
V: TRBV5-5
D: TRBD2
DNA: TGTGCCAGCAGCTTTATAGCGGGAGTAGGAGATACGCAGTATTTT
CDR3: CASSFIAGVGDTQYF

size: .
J: TRBJ2-1
V: TRBV10-2
D: TRBD1
DNA: TGCGCCAGCAGTGGAGACAGGGGGAGGGTCAATGAGGGGCTCTACAATGAGCAGTTCTTC
CDR3: CASSGDRGRVNEGLYNEQFF

size: few
J: TRBJ1-1
V: TRBV4-1
D: .
DNA: TGCGCCAGCAGCCTCAGGGTTGAGGGGACTGAAGCTTTCTTT
CDR3: CASSLRVEGTEAFF

size: .
J: TRBJ2-3
V: TRBV9
D: .
DNA: TGTGCCAGCAGCGTAGTACCCAACACAGATACGCAGTATTTT
CDR3: CASSVVPNTDTQYF

size: many
J: TRBJ2-3
V: TRBV4-2
D: .
DNA: TGTGCAAGCAGCCAAGATCCGATTAGCACAGATACGCAGTATTTT
CDR3: CASSQDPISTDTQYF